This T cell receptor (beta chain) comes out of a study of cytomegalovirus exposure and HLA in healthy donors. Overall study context: It was reported in a later analysis that the same platform had been used for the 120 validation repertoires as for the approximately 730 first-cohort repertoires.

Findings of the study overall: CMV antigen specificity was confirmed in vitro for three CMV-associated chains. Cytomegalovirus status was reportedly diagnosed by the classifier with high sensitivity and specificity. One later analysis, an examination of the 120 or so validation repertoires, found that first-cohort TCR clusters tended to co-occur in them.

Measured with immunoSEQ multiplex PCR; TCRdb has only the in-frame clones, and not every one. The sample has roughly 60,000 clones, about 91% seen once. The ends lost 8 bases at V and 0 bases at J; junction bases unmatched: 4. This CDR3 spans 14 amino acids. Germline assignment: CDR1 MNHEY and CDR2 SMNVEV (reference sequence). Concerning this clone itself: Its antigen is undetermined.

Sequences were obtained from PBMCs. V gene TRBV27 combines with J gene TRBJ1-1; 9 nucleotides align to TRBD1. The sequence came from a woman aged 25 to 45 in good health and CMV-seronegative. CDR3 DNA sequence: TGTGCCAGCCGCCGACAGGGGGTGAACACTGAAGCTTTCTTT. It specifies CASRRQGVNTEAFF.